A single T cell receptor beta chain is shown here with its context. Its antigen is unidentified. An end of the junction differs from the germline gene, which may be a read error. CDR3 length equals 15 residues. Germline V CDR1 and CDR2: SQVTM, ANQGSEA. RNA was extracted from bulk tissue without any cell sorting. More than 3 cm separated this lung sample from the edge of the tumor. The data originate from a study of tumor and adjacent non-tumor tissue in lung cancer. Study summary: On average, productive TCRbeta reads reached about 4.2 million per sample. Notes on the study in general: In normal lung, the top 100 clones were significantly more dominant than in tumor. Tumor TCR diversity, when higher, was linked to shorter survival. TCR diversity was significantly greater in tumor than normal lung tissue.

A modified ARM-PCR protocol with three rounds of nested PCR amplified TCRbeta. TCRdb processed the multiplex PCR reads anew with MiXCR; each CDR3 protein has one entry. The sample consists of roughly 43,000 distinct CDR3 sequences, approximately 61% of them appearing once. This TCR was recovered from a man aged 45-60 years with non-small cell lung cancer. J is TRBJ2-5 and V is TRBV29-1; a weak D match, TRBD1 (6 bases). Specimen: distant non-tumor lung tissue. CDR3 coding DNA: TGCTGCGTTGCACCCGGACAGCTCGGAGAAGACACCCAGTACTTC. Protein product: CCVAPGQLGEDTQYF.